This T cell receptor beta chain is from a study of blood T cell repertoires in COVID-19. Overall study: Both acute and convalescent COVID-19 samples were obtained from the United States, Italy and Spain. PBMCs, B-cell-depleted T cells, or T cells provided the cDNA or gDNA that made up the material.

This clone was recorded a few times. V was pared by 6 bases and J by 2 bases, with 7 bases between. This CDR3 region has 12 residues. Germline-derived CDR1 and CDR2 are MDHEN and SYDVKM. In the study's own analysis: From reference gene primer amplification, estimates of nucleated cell counts were derived. Clones were read by immunoSEQ multiplex PCR, and TCRdb kept only the in-frame ones, dropping some. From that table come the V and J calls and clone size; the DNA was used to work out D and trimming. Of fewer than 120,000 clones in the sample, over 75% were seen once. The chain employs TRBV28 and TRBJ1-2; D remains ambiguous. This TCR derives from a woman of 80 years or more with active or convalescent COVID-19. The specimen was peripheral blood. The CDR3 loop is CASRRQNYGYTF. For the CDR3, the DNA is TGTGCCAGCAGGCGACAAAACTATGGCTACACCTTC.